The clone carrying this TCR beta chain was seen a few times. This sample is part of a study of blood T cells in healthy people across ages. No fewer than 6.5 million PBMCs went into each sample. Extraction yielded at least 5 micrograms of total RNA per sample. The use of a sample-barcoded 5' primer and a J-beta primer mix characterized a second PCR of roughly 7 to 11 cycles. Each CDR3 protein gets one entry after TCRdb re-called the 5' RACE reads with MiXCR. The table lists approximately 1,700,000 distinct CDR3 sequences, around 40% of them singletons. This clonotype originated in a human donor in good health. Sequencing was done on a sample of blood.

CDR3 loop: CASSLDLQGTNSPLHF. DNA of the CDR3: TGTGCCAGCAGCTTAGACCTACAGGGGACTAATTCACCCCTCCACTTT. This chain connects TRBV7-2 to TRBJ1-6, with TRBD1 matching over 7 bases. V was pared by 1 base and J by 6 bases, with 6 bases of the junction left unmatched. CDR1 SGHTA and CDR2 FQGNSA come from the germline V gene. The CDR3 consists of 16 residues.